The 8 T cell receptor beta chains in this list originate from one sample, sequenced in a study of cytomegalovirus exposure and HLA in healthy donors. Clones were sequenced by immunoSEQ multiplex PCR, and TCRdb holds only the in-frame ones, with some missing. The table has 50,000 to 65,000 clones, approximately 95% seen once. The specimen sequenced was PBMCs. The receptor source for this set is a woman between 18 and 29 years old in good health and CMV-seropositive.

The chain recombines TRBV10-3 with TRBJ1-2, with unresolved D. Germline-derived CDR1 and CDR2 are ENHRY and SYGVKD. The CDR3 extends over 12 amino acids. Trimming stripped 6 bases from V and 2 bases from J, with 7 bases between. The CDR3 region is CAISAQNYGYTF. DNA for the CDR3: TGTGCCATCAGCGCACAGAACTATGGCTACACCTTC.

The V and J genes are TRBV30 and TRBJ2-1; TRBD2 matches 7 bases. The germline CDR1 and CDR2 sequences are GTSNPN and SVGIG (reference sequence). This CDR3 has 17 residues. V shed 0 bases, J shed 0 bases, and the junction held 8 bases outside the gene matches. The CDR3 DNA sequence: TGTGCCTGGAGTGTCACGGGAGGACCTAGCTCCTACAATGAGCAGTTCTTC. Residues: CAWSVTGGPSSYNEQFF. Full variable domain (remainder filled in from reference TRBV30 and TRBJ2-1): SQTIHQWPATLVQPVGSPLSLECTVEGTSNPNLYWYRQAAGRGLQLLFYSVGIGQISSEVPQNLSASRPQDRQFILSSKKLLLSDSGFYLCAWSVTGGPSSYNEQFFGPGTRLTVL.

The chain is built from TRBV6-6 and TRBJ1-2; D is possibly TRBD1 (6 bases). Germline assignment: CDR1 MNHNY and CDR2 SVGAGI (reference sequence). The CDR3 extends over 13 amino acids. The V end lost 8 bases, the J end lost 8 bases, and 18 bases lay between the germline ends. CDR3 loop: CASQTSGAGGYTF. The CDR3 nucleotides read TGTGCCAGCCAGACTTCAGGGGCTGGAGGCTACACCTTC.

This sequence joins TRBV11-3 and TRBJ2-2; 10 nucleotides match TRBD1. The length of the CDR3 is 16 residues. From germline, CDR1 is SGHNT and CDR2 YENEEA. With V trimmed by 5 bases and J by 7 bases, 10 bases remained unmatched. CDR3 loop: CASSPAPGQGVGELFF. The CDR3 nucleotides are TGTGCCAGCAGCCCCGCGCCAGGACAGGGGGTCGGGGAGCTGTTTTTT.

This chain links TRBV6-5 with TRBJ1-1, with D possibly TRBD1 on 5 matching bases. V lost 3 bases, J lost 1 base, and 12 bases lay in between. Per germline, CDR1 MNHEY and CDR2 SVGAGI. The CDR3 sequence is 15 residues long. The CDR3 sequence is CASSYFNGQNTEAFF. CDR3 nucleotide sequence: TGTGCCAGCAGTTATTTTAACGGACAGAACACTGAAGCTTTCTTT.

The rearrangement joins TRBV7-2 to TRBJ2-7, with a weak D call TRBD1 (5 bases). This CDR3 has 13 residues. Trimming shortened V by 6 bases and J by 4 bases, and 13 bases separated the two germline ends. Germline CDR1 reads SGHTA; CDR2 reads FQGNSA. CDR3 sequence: CASRQGSGYEQYF. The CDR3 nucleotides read TGTGCCAGCAGGCAGGGCTCGGGTTACGAGCAGTACTTC.

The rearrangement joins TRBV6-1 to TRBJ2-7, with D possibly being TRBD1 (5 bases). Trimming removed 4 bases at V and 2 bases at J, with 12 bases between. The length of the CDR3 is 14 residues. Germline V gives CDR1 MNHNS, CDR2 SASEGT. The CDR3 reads CASSVLRTTYEQYF. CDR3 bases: TGTGCCAGCAGTGTACTTAGGACAACCTACGAGCAGTACTTC.

CDR3 sequence (DNA): TGTGCCAGCAGTTTACTCACTGAAGCTTTCTTT. This translates into CASSLLTEAFF. The chain recombines TRBV28 with TRBJ1-1; D gene ambiguous. In germline, CDR1 is MDHEN, CDR2 SYDVKM. This CDR3 has 11 residues. Trimming pared 2 bases from V and 4 bases from J, leaving 2 bases between.